One and the same sample provided the 19 T cell receptor beta chains below, sequenced in a study of blood T cells in healthy people across ages. Then a second PCR, running roughly 6 to 12 cycles, was carried out with a sample-barcoded 5' primer and a J-beta primer mix. From the 5' RACE reads, TCRdb called clonotypes with MiXCR, one entry per CDR3 protein. This sample carries about 540,000 distinct CDR3 sequences, 24% of them seen once, and the ten largest clones take approximately 10%. Another study also made use of these data, one on T cells of mothers and their children.

The sample taken for sequencing was blood. The source of these receptors is a boy younger than 18 in good health.

This clonotype was counted at least ten times. This chain links TRBV24-1 with TRBJ2-1; 12 bases map to TRBD2. V gave up 12 bases and J gave up 7 bases; unmatched junction bases: 9. The length of the CDR3 is 14 residues. Germline CDR1 and CDR2: KGHDR and SFDVKD. The CDR3 nucleotides read TGTGCCGCAGGTGCTAGCGGGAGGGCAAATGAGCAGTTCTTC. Translating gives CAAGASGRANEQFF.

This clonotype appeared many times. It may be a read error: a sequence one base away is much more abundant. This chain uses TRBV6-6 with TRBJ2-5; weak D call: TRBD1 (5 bases). The V end lost 7 bases, the J end lost 5 bases, and 5 bases lay between the germline ends. CDR1 and CDR2 from the germline V gene are MNHNY and SVGAGI (reference sequence). The CDR3 consists of 10 residues. The CDR3 bases are TGTGCCAGCAAGGGGGAGACCCAGTACTTC. Its translation: CASKGETQYF.

As regards this clonotype: A read error may explain this, as a much larger clone is one base away. CDR3 sequence reads: CAISAIPRETGGHNEQFF. The CDR3 DNA reads TGTGCCATCAGTGCCATACCCCGGGAGACAGGGGGTCACAATGAGCAGTTCTTC. V gene TRBV10-3 combines with J gene TRBJ2-1; 9 bases are a match to TRBD1. V lost 4 bases to trimming and J lost 5 bases; unmatched junction nucleotides: 15. Germline V gene lookup returns CDR1 ENHRY and CDR2 SYGVKD. The CDR3 has 18 amino acids.

V is TRBV7-9 and J is TRBJ1-3, with TRBD1 as a possible D gene (6 bases). Looked up from germline, CDR1 is SEHNR and CDR2 is FQNEAQ (reference sequence). Trimming left V 5 bases short and J 1 base short, with 18 bases between. The CDR3 consists of 17 residues. The CDR3 here is CASSPMLRRGSGNTIYF. The CDR3, as DNA: TGTGCCAGCAGCCCAATGTTACGAAGGGGGTCTGGAAACACCATATATTTT.

In its sample, this clonotype was seen a few times. The chain is built from TRBV20-1 and TRBJ1-2, with 9 bases that match TRBD1. Germline trimming cut 1 base from V and 4 bases from J; bases unmatched to any gene: 7. Germline V gene lookup returns CDR1 DFQATT and CDR2 SNEGSKA (reference sequence). The CDR3 covers 15 residues. CDR3 nucleotides: TGCAGTGCTAGAGTACCCGGACAGGGGTTCTATGGCTACACCTTC. It is translated as CSARVPGQGFYGYTF.

The chain employs TRBV20-1 and TRBJ2-7; D is perhaps TRBD1 or TRBD2 (5 bases each). V was pared by 5 bases and J by 4 bases, with 21 bases between. Germline-derived CDR1 and CDR2 are DFQATT and SNEGSKA (reference sequence). The CDR3 spans 15 residues. CDR3 DNA sequence: TGCAGTGCTTCCGGGACCCTAGCTGGTTCATACGAGCAGTACTTC. It is translated as CSASGTLAGSYEQYF.

Only a few counts were recorded for this clonotype. The chain couples TRBV7-2 to TRBJ2-7; 7 nucleotides line up with TRBD2. This CDR3 has 14 residues. The germline V gene has CDR1 SGHTA and CDR2 FQGNSA. Trimming removed 4 bases from V and 4 bases from J; junction bases left unmatched: 7. The CDR3 bases are TGTGCCAGCAGCTCCGGGGGTAGCGGGTACGAGCAGTACTTC. Translating it yields CASSSGGSGYEQYF.

This clonotype was found a few times. The rearrangement links TRBV5-6 to TRBJ2-4; D possibly corresponds to TRBD1 (5 bases). The ends were cut back, 3 bases at V and 9 bases at J, with 13 bases in the middle. The germline V gene has CDR1 SGHDT and CDR2 YYEEEE. The CDR3 sequence is 13 residues long. DNA for the CDR3: TGTGCCAGCAGCTCCTCCCTTAGGGGCATTCAGTACTTC. Translation: CASSSSLRGIQYF.

CDR3 region: CATSDSDRERPDGAEAFF. The CDR3 DNA is TGTGCCACCAGTGACTCGGACAGGGAAAGGCCTGATGGGGCTGAAGCTTTCTTT. The chain employs TRBV24-1 and TRBJ1-1, with 8 nucleotides matching TRBD1. The CDR3 is 18 residues long. Trimming cost V 4 bases and J 6 bases; bases outside gene matches: 18. The germline V gene encodes CDR1 KGHDR and CDR2 SFDVKD.

V gene TRBV3-1 combines with J gene TRBJ2-2; a weak D match, TRBD2 (5 bases). Trimming shortened V by 5 bases and J by 7 bases, and 17 bases separated the two germline ends. The germline V gene encodes CDR1 LGHDT and CDR2 YNNKEL (reference sequence). The CDR3 has 15 amino acids. CDR3 sequence reads: CASSDGLGSVGELFF. The DNA of the CDR3 is TGTGCCAGCAGCGACGGACTGGGTTCCGTCGGGGAGCTGTTTTTT.

About this clonotype itself: At one of its ends the junction is not consistent with the germline gene, which may arise from a read error. The rearrangement links TRBV3-1 to TRBJ2-1, with D perhaps assigned TRBD1 or TRBD2 (6 bases each). The CDR3 consists of 11 residues. Germline V gene data show CDR1 as LGHDT and CDR2 as YNNKEL (reference sequence). The CDR3 DNA reads TGTGTCAGCAGGGGAGGAGGTGAGCAGTTCTTC. Translation: CVSRGGGEQFF.

The chain has TRBV2 and TRBJ2-5; 9 bases agree with TRBD1. V lost 3 bases to trimming and J lost 7 bases; unmatched junction nucleotides: 12. CDR3 length: 16 amino acids. CDR1 is SNHLY and CDR2 is FYNNEI in the germline V gene. The CDR3 nucleotides read TGTGCCAGCAGTGAGGAATCCGGGACAGGGTTGGGGACCCAGTACTTC. It is translated as CASSEESGTGLGTQYF.

The chain links TRBV9 to TRBJ1-6; 8 bases fit TRBD1. From germline, CDR1 is SGDLS and CDR2 YYNGEE. CDR3 length: 15 amino acids. The junction had 6 bases not matched to a gene; V was cut back by 3 bases and J by 7 bases. CDR3 sequence (DNA): TGTGCCAGCAGCGCCGGACAGGGTCAGAATTCACCCCTCCACTTT. Encoded protein: CASSAGQGQNSPLHF.

The chain combines TRBV12-3 or TRBV12-4 with TRBJ2-7; possible D gene TRBD2, 6 bases. V was shortened by 6 bases and J by 2 bases, with 14 bases between the two germline ends. The CDR3 contains 14 residues. CDR3 loop: CASRRGDGTYEQYF. The DNA of the CDR3 is TGTGCCAGCAGGCGCGGGGACGGAACCTACGAGCAGTACTTC.

This clonotype came up a few times. This sequence joins TRBV29-1 and TRBJ2-1; 7 nucleotides match TRBD1. Germline CDR1 SQVTM, CDR2 ANQGSEA. There are 14 residues in the CDR3. V shed 3 bases, J shed 6 bases, and the junction held 8 bases outside the gene matches. CDR3 bases: TGCAGCGTTGACCCGACAGGGTTAGGCAATGAGCAGTTCTTC. Its translation: CSVDPTGLGNEQFF.

This chain connects TRBV6-5 to TRBJ2-6, with 7 bases that match TRBD1. The CDR3 is 13 residues long. The trim removed 5 bases at V and 9 bases at J, leaving 4 bases unmatched. The germline V gene has CDR1 MNHEY and CDR2 SVGAGI. For the CDR3, the DNA is TGTGCCAGCAGTCAGACAGGGTTCAACGTCCTGACTTTC. As protein: CASSQTGFNVLTF.

This clonotype was seen repeatedly, ten times or more. Written as DNA, the CDR3 is TGTGCCAGCAGTTTATCCAGCGGGGGGACCTCAGAGTTAGATACGCAGTATTTT. Its protein is CASSLSSGGTSELDTQYF. This rearrangement joins TRBV28 to TRBJ2-3; 9 positions match TRBD2. The germline gives CDR1 MDHEN, CDR2 SYDVKM. The CDR3 covers 18 residues. V shed 1 base and J 5 bases; nucleotides not matched to a gene: 13. Variable domain in full (rest from reference TRBV28 and TRBJ2-3): DVKVTQSSRYLVKRTGEKVFLECVQDMDHENMFWYRQDPGLGLRLIYFSYDVKMKEKGDIPEGYSVSREKKERFSLILESASTNQTSMYLCASSLSSGGTSELDTQYFGPGTRLTVL.

This clonotype was observed a handful of times. CDR3 sequence (DNA): TGTGCCAGCAGCCCTGGGACTAGCCGGAGGGGTGTGCAGTTCTTC. Amino acids: CASSPGTSRRGVQFF. V and J are TRBV7-3 and TRBJ2-5; 9 bases align to TRBD2. The J call may be mistaken, given a closer DNA end match to TRBJ2-1. CDR1 and CDR2 from the germline V gene are SGHTA and FQGTGA. The CDR3 spans 15 residues.

The chain employs TRBV25-1 and TRBJ2-2; no clear D. CDR1 is MGHDK and CDR2 is SYGVNS in the germline V gene. The CDR3 consists of 15 residues. The germline V and J ends were trimmed by 2 bases and 1 base, with 8 bases remaining between them. The CDR3 here is CASSETQRNTGELFF. For the CDR3, the DNA is TGTGCCAGCAGTGAAACCCAGAGGAACACCGGGGAGCTGTTTTTT.